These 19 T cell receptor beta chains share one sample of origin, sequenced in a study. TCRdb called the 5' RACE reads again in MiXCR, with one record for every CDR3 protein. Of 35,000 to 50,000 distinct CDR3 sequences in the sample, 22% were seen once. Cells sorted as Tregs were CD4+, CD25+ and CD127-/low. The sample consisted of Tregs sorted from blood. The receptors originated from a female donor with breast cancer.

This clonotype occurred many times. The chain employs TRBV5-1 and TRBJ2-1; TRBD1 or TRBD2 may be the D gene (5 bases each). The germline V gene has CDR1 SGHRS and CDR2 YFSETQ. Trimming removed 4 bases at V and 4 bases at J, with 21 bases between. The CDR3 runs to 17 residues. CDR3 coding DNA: TGCGCCAGCAGCGAAGGGGCGGGCAGATCAAGTTACAATGAGCAGTTCTTC. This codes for CASSEGAGRSSYNEQFF.

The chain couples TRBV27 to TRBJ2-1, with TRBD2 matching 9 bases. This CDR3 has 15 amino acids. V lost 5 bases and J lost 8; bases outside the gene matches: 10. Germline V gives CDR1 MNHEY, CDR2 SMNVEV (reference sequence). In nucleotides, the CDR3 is TGTGCCAGCAGTCTGACTAGCGGTCAGGGGGATGAGCAGTTCTTC. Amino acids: CASSLTSGQGDEQFF.

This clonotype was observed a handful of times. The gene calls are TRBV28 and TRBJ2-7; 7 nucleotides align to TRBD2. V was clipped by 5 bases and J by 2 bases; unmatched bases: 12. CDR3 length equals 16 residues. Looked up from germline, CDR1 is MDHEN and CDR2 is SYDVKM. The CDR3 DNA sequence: TGTGCCAGCAGTCCCACGGGAGCGGGGTACCCCTACGAGCAGTACTTC. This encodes CASSPTGAGYPYEQYF.

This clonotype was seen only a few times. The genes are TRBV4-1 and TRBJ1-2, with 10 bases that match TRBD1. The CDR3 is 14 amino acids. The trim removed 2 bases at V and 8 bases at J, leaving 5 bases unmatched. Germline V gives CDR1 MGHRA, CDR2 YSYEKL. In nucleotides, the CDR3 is TGCGCCAGCAGCCAACGACAGGGGGCGGTCGGCTACACCTTC. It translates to CASSQRQGAVGYTF.

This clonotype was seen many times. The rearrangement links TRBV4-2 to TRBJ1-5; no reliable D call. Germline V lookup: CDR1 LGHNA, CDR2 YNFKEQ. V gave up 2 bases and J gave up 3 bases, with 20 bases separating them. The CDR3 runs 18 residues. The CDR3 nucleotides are TGTGCCAGCAGCCAACCCACGTATACCGGGAAACTCAATCAGCCCCAGCATTTT. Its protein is CASSQPTYTGKLNQPQHF.

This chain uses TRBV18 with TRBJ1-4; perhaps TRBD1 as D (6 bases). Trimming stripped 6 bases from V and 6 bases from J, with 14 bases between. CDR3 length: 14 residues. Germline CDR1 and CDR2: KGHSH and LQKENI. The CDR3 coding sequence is TGTGCCAGCTCGGGGGGCGCGAGTGATGAAAAACTGTTTTTT. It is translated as CASSGGASDEKLFF.

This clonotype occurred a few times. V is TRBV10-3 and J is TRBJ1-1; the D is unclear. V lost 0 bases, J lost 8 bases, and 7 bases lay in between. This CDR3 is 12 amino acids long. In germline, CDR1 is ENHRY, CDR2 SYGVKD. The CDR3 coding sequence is TGTGCCATCAGTGAGTCGTGGGAGGAAGCTTTCTTT. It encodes CAISESWEEAFF.

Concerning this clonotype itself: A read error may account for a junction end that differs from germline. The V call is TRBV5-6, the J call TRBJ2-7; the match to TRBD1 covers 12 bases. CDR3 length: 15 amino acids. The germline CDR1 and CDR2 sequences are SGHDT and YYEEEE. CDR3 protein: CDSSPGGQGAYEQYF. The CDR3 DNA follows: TGTGACAGCAGCCCGGGGGGACAGGGGGCGTACGAGCAGTACTTC.

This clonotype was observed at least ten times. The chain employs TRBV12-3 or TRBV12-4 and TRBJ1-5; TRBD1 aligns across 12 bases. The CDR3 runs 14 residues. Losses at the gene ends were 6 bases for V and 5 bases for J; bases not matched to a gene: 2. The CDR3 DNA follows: TGTGCCAGCAGGGGACAGGGGGCCCATCAGCCCCAGCATTTT. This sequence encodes CASRGQGAHQPQHF.

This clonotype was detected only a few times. The DNA of the CDR3 is TGTGCCAGCAGCTTGCATTTCGGGTCATTACTTGAGCAGTTCTTC. Translation gives CASSLHFGSLLEQFF. This rearrangement joins TRBV7-9 to TRBJ2-1, with D hard to call. Germline CDR1 is SEHNR and CDR2 is FQNEAQ (reference sequence). The CDR3 length is 15 residues. Between the trimmed V and J ends, which lost 3 bases and 9 bases, there was a span of 18 bases.

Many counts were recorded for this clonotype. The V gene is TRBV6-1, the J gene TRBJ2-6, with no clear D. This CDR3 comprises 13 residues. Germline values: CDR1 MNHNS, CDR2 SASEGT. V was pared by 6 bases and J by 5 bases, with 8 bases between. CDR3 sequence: CASRLDWANVLTF. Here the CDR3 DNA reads TGTGCCAGCAGACTGGATTGGGCCAACGTCCTGACTTTC.

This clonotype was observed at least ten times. CDR3 DNA: TGTGCCAGCAGCTACGGGGCTAGCGGGAGCGAGCAGTACTTC. Its translation is CASSYGASGSEQYF. This rearrangement joins TRBV9 to TRBJ2-7, with 10 bases fitting TRBD2. The CDR3 length is 14 residues. Germline assignment: CDR1 SGDLS and CDR2 YYNGEE. Germline trimming cut 4 bases from V and 6 bases from J; bases unmatched to any gene: 7.

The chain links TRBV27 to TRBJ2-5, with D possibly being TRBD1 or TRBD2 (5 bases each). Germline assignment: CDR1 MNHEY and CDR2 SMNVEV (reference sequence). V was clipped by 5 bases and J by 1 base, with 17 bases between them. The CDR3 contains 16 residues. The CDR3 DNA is TGTGCCAGCAGTCCCCGGGACCCCAATCGCCAAGAGACCCAGTACTTC. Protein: CASSPRDPNRQETQYF.

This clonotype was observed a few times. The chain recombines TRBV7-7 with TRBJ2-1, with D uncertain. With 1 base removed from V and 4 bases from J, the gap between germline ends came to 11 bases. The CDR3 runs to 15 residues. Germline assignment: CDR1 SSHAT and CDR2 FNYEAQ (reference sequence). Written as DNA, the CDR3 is TGTGCCAGCAGCTTAGTCCTCACTGGTTACAATGAGCAGTTCTTC. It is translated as CASSLVLTGYNEQFF.

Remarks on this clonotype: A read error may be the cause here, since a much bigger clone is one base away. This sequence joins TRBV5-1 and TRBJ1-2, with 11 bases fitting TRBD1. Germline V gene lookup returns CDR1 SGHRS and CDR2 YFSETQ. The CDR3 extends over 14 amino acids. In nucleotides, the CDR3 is TGCACCAGCAGCCCCTGGACAGGGGGCGATGGCTACACCTTC. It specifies CTSSPWTGGDGYTF.

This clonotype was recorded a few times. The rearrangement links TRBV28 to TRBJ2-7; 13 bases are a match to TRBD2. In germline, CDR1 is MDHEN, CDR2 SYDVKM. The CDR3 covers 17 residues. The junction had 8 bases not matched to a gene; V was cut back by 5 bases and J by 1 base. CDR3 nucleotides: TGTGCCAGCAGTAAGGGACTAGCGGGATACGCGTCCTACGAGCAGTACTTC. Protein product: CASSKGLAGYASYEQYF.

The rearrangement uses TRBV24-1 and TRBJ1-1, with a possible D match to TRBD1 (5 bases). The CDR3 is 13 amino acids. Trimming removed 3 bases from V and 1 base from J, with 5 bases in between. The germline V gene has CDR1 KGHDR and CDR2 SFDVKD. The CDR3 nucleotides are TGTGCCACCAGTGATACAGGGAACACTGAAGCTTTCTTT. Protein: CATSDTGNTEAFF.

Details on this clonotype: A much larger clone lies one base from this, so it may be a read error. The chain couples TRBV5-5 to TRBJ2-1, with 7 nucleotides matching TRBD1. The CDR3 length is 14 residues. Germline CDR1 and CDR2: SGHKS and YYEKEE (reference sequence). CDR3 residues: CASSKGQAVNEQSF. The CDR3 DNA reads TGTGCCAGCAGCAAAGGACAGGCCGTCAATGAGCAGTCCTTC. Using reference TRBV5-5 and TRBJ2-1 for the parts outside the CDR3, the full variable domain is DAGVTQSPTHLIKTRGQQVTLRCSPISGHKSVSWYQQVLGQGPQFIFQYYEKEERGRGNFPDRFSARQFPNYSSELNVNALLLGDSALYLCASSKGQAVNEQSFGPGTRLTVL.

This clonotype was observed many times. CDR3 coding DNA: TGTGCCAGCAGCTTGGTAGGGAGGGCACAAGAGACCCAGTACTTC. Its protein is CASSLVGRAQETQYF. The chain couples TRBV5-6 to TRBJ2-5; TRBD2 agrees at 7 bases. V lost 0 bases and J lost 2; bases outside the gene matches: 4. CDR3 length: 15 residues. The V gene's germline CDR1 is SGHDT and CDR2 YYEEEE.